What follows are 32 T cell receptor beta chains derived from one specimen sequenced in a study of blood T cells in healthy people across ages. A second PCR, run for about 7 to 11 cycles, used a sample-barcoded 5' primer plus a J-beta primer mix. One entry per CDR3 protein results from TCRdb running MiXCR on the 5' RACE reads. The table lists over 700,000 distinct CDR3 sequences, about 55% of them singletons. Sequencing input: blood. The source of these receptors is an elderly man in good health.

This chain joins TRBV20-1 and TRBJ2-7; tentatively, D is TRBD2 (6 bases). Looked up from germline, CDR1 is DFQATT and CDR2 is SNEGSKA (reference sequence). The CDR3 consists of 14 residues. Trimming stripped 6 bases from V and 7 bases from J, with 22 bases between. CDR3 region: CSAPALVAVNEQYF. In nucleotides, the CDR3 is TGCAGTGCCCCAGCCTTGGTAGCGGTCAATGAGCAGTACTTC.

This clonotype turned up a few times. The gene calls are TRBV10-2 and TRBJ1-2; D call uncertain. Trimming cost V 8 bases and J 8 bases, with 12 bases left between them. Per the germline V gene, CDR1 is WSHSY and CDR2 is SAAADI. There are 11 residues in the CDR3. The CDR3 is CASWAESGYTF. CDR3 in DNA: TGCGCCAGCTGGGCAGAATCGGGCTACACCTTC.

This clonotype was counted between two and nine times. The chain employs TRBV7-8 and TRBJ2-3, with D possibly being TRBD2 (5 bases). The V gene's germline CDR1 is SGHVS and CDR2 FQNEAQ. The CDR3 extends over 12 amino acids. V was shortened by 0 bases and J by 10 bases, with 8 bases between the two germline ends. The CDR3: CASSLAGSAQYF. CDR3 DNA sequence: TGTGCCAGCAGCTTAGCTGGGAGTGCGCAGTATTTT.

This chain uses TRBV27 with TRBJ2-5; 7 bases fit TRBD1. Matching the DNA end better, TRBJ2-7 makes the J call doubtful. Germline V gives CDR1 MNHEY, CDR2 SMNVEV (reference sequence). The CDR3 consists of 13 residues. For the CDR3, the DNA is TGTGCCAGCAGAAAGACAGGGTATTACGAGCAGTACTTC. Protein sequence: CASRKTGYYEQYF.

This clonotype showed up just a few times. The V call is TRBV12-3 or TRBV12-4, the J call TRBJ1-2; a weak D match, TRBD1 (6 bases). This CDR3 has 15 residues. V lost 6 bases and J lost 8, with 22 bases in between. For the CDR3, the DNA is TGTGCCAGCAGCCTCCTCCAGGGGTCCCGGGGAGGCTACACCTTC. Translating gives CASSLLQGSRGGYTF.

This CDR3 is CASSQDNSGRARYAYF. For the CDR3, the DNA is TGCGCCAGCAGCCAAGATAATAGCGGGAGGGCCAGATACGCGTATTTT. This rearrangement joins TRBV4-1 to TRBJ2-3, with 11 bases lining up with TRBD2. J gave up 14 bases and V 0 bases, and 13 bases lay outside the gene matches. Germline loops: CDR1 MGHRA, CDR2 YSYEKL. The CDR3 is 16 amino acids.

The chain carries TRBV6-6 and TRBJ2-7, with D hard to call. The CDR3 loop spans 12 amino acids. Germline-derived CDR1 and CDR2 are MNHNY and SVGAGI (reference sequence). Trimming took off 4 bases at V and 6 bases at J, with 10 bases between the two ends. CDR3 sequence: CASSLGPSEQYF. The DNA for the CDR3 is TGTGCCAGCAGTTTAGGGCCCTCCGAGCAGTACTTC.

This clonotype was observed a handful of times. The chain employs TRBV7-9 and TRBJ2-3; D unresolved. This CDR3 spans 11 amino acids. The germline V and J ends were trimmed by 7 bases and 3 bases, with 5 bases remaining between them. The germline CDR1 and CDR2 sequences are SEHNR and FQNEAQ (reference sequence). The CDR3 spells CASTVTDTQYF. The CDR3 DNA sequence: TGTGCCAGCACGGTGACAGATACGCAGTATTTT.

This clonotype has more than one count but fewer than ten. The genes are TRBV20-1 and TRBJ2-5; 9 bases align to TRBD1. CDR1 is DFQATT, CDR2 SNEGSKA, per germline (reference sequence). The CDR3 has 13 amino acids. With 6 bases clipped from V and 2 bases from J, the junction kept 4 bases outside the gene matches. This CDR3 is CSAPGQGQETQYF. The CDR3 nucleotides read TGCAGTGCCCCGGGACAGGGTCAAGAGACCCAGTACTTC.

A remark on this clonotype: A much larger clone sits a single nucleotide away, making a read error possible. The rearrangement links TRBV20-1 to TRBJ2-1; the match to TRBD2 covers 7 bases. Trimming took 4 bases from V and 7 from J; bases not matched to a gene: 13. The CDR3 covers 15 residues. CDR1 DFQATT and CDR2 SNEGSKA come from the germline V gene (reference sequence). CDR3 loop: CSANSTRGSLNEQFF. The CDR3 DNA reads as TGCAGTGCTAATTCCACCCGCGGGAGTTTAAATGAGCAGTTCTTC.

The V gene is TRBV20-1, the J gene TRBJ1-2, with D unresolved. V lost 0 bases, J lost 4 bases, and 12 bases lay in between. The CDR3 is 14 residues long. CDR1 is DFQATT and CDR2 is SNEGSKA in the germline V gene (reference sequence). The CDR3: CSARDLGRLYGYTF. The DNA of the CDR3 is TGCAGTGCTAGAGATCTTGGCAGGCTCTATGGCTACACCTTC.

The J gene is TRBJ2-7, the V gene TRBV4-1, with 10 bases identical to TRBD2. V lost 5 bases to trimming and J lost 3 bases; unmatched junction nucleotides: 7. The length of the CDR3 is 15 residues. Germline loops: CDR1 MGHRA, CDR2 YSYEKL. As DNA, the CDR3 is TGCGCCAGCAGCAACAGACTAGCGGGCCTCTACGAGCAGTACTTC. Translating it yields CASSNRLAGLYEQYF.

A few counts support this clonotype. J is TRBJ2-1 and V is TRBV2; no clear D. The length of the CDR3 is 11 residues. Germline V lookup: CDR1 SNHLY, CDR2 FYNNEI. With 4 bases removed from V and 7 bases from J, the gap between germline ends came to 5 bases. CDR3 sequence (DNA): TGTGCCAGCAGTGTCCATAATGAGCAGTTCTTC. As protein: CASSVHNEQFF.

This clonotype was observed a few times. This CDR3 reads CASTERTGLRGEQYF. CDR3 nucleotide sequence: TGTGCCAGCACCGAACGGACAGGGTTAAGAGGCGAGCAGTACTTC. This rearrangement joins TRBV6-5 to TRBJ2-7; 8 nucleotides align to TRBD1. Trimming took 7 bases from V and 6 from J; bases not matched to a gene: 14. The V gene's germline CDR1 is MNHEY and CDR2 SVGAGI. CDR3 size: 15 residues.

The chain has TRBV2 and TRBJ2-1; the D is unclear. The germline V and J ends were trimmed by 6 bases and 8 bases, with 11 bases remaining between them. The CDR3 covers 12 residues. CDR1 SNHLY and CDR2 FYNNEI come from the germline V gene. The CDR3 here is CASRRGAYEQFF. CDR3 DNA sequence: TGTGCCAGCAGGCGAGGCGCCTATGAGCAGTTCTTC.

This clonotype was observed a handful of times. This chain joins TRBV12-3 or TRBV12-4 and TRBJ2-6, with D unclear. The CDR3 is 13 amino acids. The germline V and J ends were trimmed by 3 bases and 9 bases, with 9 bases remaining between them. Here the CDR3 reads CASSFDGVNVLTF. DNA of the CDR3: TGTGCCAGCAGTTTCGATGGAGTCAACGTCCTGACTTTC.

J is TRBJ2-7 and V is TRBV5-1; perhaps TRBD2 as D (5 bases). The CDR3 extends over 15 amino acids. Germline CDR1 is SGHRS and CDR2 is YFSETQ. The ends were cut back, 1 base at V and 0 bases at J, with 11 bases in the middle. The CDR3 bases are TGCGCCAGCAGCTTGATGGAGGAACCCTCCTACGAGCAGTACTTC. Translated: CASSLMEEPSYEQYF.

This clonotype was counted between two and nine times. The rearrangement links TRBV5-5 to TRBJ2-5; D unresolved. V gave up 2 bases and J gave up 2 bases, with 7 bases separating them. This CDR3 is 13 amino acids long. Germline CDR1 is SGHKS and CDR2 is YYEKEE (reference sequence). CDR3 protein: CASSLRPQETQYF. The CDR3 DNA is TGTGCCAGCAGCTTAAGGCCTCAAGAGACCCAGTACTTC.

J is TRBJ2-4 and V is TRBV7-2; 12 nucleotides match TRBD2. With the DNA end fitting TRBJ2-7 better, the J assignment may be wrong. Germline CDR1 SGHTA, CDR2 FQGNSA. The CDR3 length is 19 residues. CDR3 region: CASSLPHGLAGGSVYEQYF. The CDR3 DNA reads as TGTGCCAGCAGCTTACCACACGGGCTAGCGGGAGGGTCCGTGTACGAGCAGTACTTC.

The chain combines TRBV9 with TRBJ2-3, with 8 bases fitting TRBD2. Germline V gene sequence: CDR1 SGDLS, CDR2 YYNGEE. The CDR3 contains 16 residues. V trimming: 3 bases; J trimming: 5 bases; junction bases outside the gene matches: 11. The CDR3 nucleotides read TGTGCCAGCAGCGGAATCGGGAGGGCCATACAAGATACGCAGTATTTT. Protein sequence: CASSGIGRAIQDTQYF.

J is TRBJ1-2 and V is TRBV3-1; 8 bases map to TRBD1. The J segment lost 5 bases and the V segment lost 4 bases, leaving 6 bases of the junction unmatched. The germline CDR1 and CDR2 sequences are LGHDT and YNNKEL (reference sequence). CDR3 length: 14 amino acids. Here the CDR3 reads CASSLLGQAYGYTF. The DNA of the CDR3 is TGTGCCAGCAGCCTTTTGGGACAGGCGTATGGCTACACCTTC.

This clonotype was recorded a few times. In nucleotides, the CDR3 is TGCAGCGTTAGGGGGCGATTCTCCTACGAGCAGTACTTC. Protein sequence: CSVRGRFSYEQYF. The chain recombines TRBV29-1 with TRBJ2-7, with 7 bases aligning to TRBD1. Germline V CDR1 and CDR2: SQVTM, ANQGSEA. The V gene end was trimmed by 5 bases and the J gene end by 0 bases; junction bases not matched to a gene: 4. This CDR3 comprises 13 residues.

The V and J genes are TRBV20-1 and TRBJ2-1, with no clear D. CDR3 length: 12 residues. CDR1 and CDR2 (germline): DFQATT, SNEGSKA (reference sequence). Between the trimmed V and J ends, which lost 0 bases and 9 bases, there was a span of 9 bases. The CDR3, as DNA: TGCAGTGCTAGAGATCTCGGGCGTGAGCAGTTCTTC. Encoded protein: CSARDLGREQFF.

This clonotype was observed a handful of times. The genes are TRBV12-3 or TRBV12-4 and TRBJ2-4; 8 bases align to TRBD2. The CDR3 is 12 residues long. With V trimmed by 6 bases and J by 15 bases, 10 bases remained unmatched. CDR3 DNA sequence: TGTGCCAGCAGCTATAGCGGGATGGGCTTGTACTTC. Translation gives CASSYSGMGLYF.

The rearrangement uses TRBV20-1 and TRBJ2-1; D remains unclear. The CDR3 has 11 amino acids. Trimming pared 0 bases from V and 9 bases from J, leaving 6 bases between. Germline CDR1 is DFQATT and CDR2 is SNEGSKA (reference sequence). The chain's CDR3 is CSARETFEQFF. The CDR3 DNA sequence: TGCAGTGCTAGAGAAACATTTGAGCAGTTCTTC.

There are a few counts of this clonotype. The rearrangement joins TRBV29-1 to TRBJ1-2; TRBD1 might be the D (5 bases). Between the trimmed V and J ends, which lost 6 bases and 4 bases, there was a span of 12 bases. Per germline, CDR1 SQVTM and CDR2 ANQGSEA. The CDR3 extends over 12 amino acids. Written as DNA, the CDR3 is TGCAGCGTACCCGACAGACCCTATGGCTACACCTTC. Encoded protein: CSVPDRPYGYTF.

In this sample, this clonotype turned up a few times. The CDR3, as DNA: TGTGCCAGCAGTGAAGACAGGGGAGGGTCACCCCTCCACTTT. Translation: CASSEDRGGSPLHF. The chain combines TRBV12-3 or TRBV12-4 with TRBJ1-6; 8 nucleotides match TRBD1. The J segment lost 10 bases and the V segment lost 5 bases, leaving 7 bases of the junction unmatched. This CDR3 contains 14 residues.

The V gene is TRBV20-1, the J gene TRBJ2-7; 9 bases line up with TRBD2. Judging by the DNA end, TRBJ2-5 fits better; the J call may be wrong. The CDR3 consists of 16 residues. Germline-derived CDR1 and CDR2 are DFQATT and SNEGSKA (reference sequence). CDR3 amino acids: CSARDAGGGIWETQYF. In DNA form, the CDR3 reads TGCAGTGCTAGAGATGCGGGAGGGGGGATATGGGAGACCCAGTACTTC.

This clonotype has only a few counts. The genes are TRBV18 and TRBJ2-7; D is uncertain. Trimming took off 3 bases at V and 3 bases at J, with 12 bases between the two ends. CDR1 KGHSH and CDR2 LQKENI come from the germline V gene. This CDR3 region has 14 residues. The chain's CDR3 is CASSPFTSNYEQYF. CDR3 in DNA: TGTGCCAGCTCACCCTTTACCAGTAACTACGAGCAGTACTTC.

Regarding this clonotype: A much larger clone lies one base from this, so it may be a read error. The genes are TRBV29-1 and TRBJ2-7; D is ambiguous. The DNA end lines up better with TRBJ2-4; the J call may be wrong. Germline CDR1 is SQVTM and CDR2 is ANQGSEA. CDR3 length equals 12 residues. The CDR3 DNA follows: TGCAGCGTTGCCGACGGAAAAAGCATTCAGTACTTC. This sequence encodes CSVADGKSIQYF.

The chain has TRBV7-2 and TRBJ2-4; maybe TRBD2 (6 bases). The J call may be mistaken, given a closer DNA end match to TRBJ2-7. Per germline, CDR1 SGHTA and CDR2 FQGNSA. This CDR3 region has 15 residues. The CDR3 nucleotides read TGTGCCAGCAGCTTAGGGGTGACTAGTATCTACGAGCAGTACTTC. Protein sequence: CASSLGVTSIYEQYF.

The chain combines TRBV20-1 with TRBJ1-1; the D gene is possibly TRBD1 (6 bases). This CDR3 is built from 15 residues. V was clipped by 6 bases and J by 4 bases, with 21 bases between them. Germline CDR1 DFQATT, CDR2 SNEGSKA (reference sequence). In DNA form, the CDR3 reads TGCAGTGCCAAGAGTTTTGCGGGGGCGACCACTGAAGCTTTCTTT. This encodes CSAKSFAGATTEAFF.